This T cell receptor beta chain was profiled in a study of blood T cell repertoires in COVID-19. Study details: Material from acute and convalescent COVID-19 was sourced from the United States, Italy and Spain. T cells, B-cell-depleted T cells, or PBMCs provided the cDNA or gDNA that served as material.

The trim removed 0 bases at V and 4 bases at J, leaving 3 bases unmatched. The germline V gene has CDR1 SGHVS and CDR2 FQNEAQ. CDR3 size: 15 residues. Method: immunoSEQ multiplex PCR; TCRdb's copy keeps in-frame clones and lacks some. The sample yields approximately 110,000 clones, roughly 92% seen once. Recruited during active infection, patients (from Seattle) were subsequently followed longitudinally. The genes are TRBV7-8 and TRBJ2-7; 10 nucleotides line up with TRBD1. The sample comprised peripheral blood. The sequence came from a man aged 50 to 59 with COVID-19, enrolled during active disease. CDR3 sequence: CASSLALGQGYEQYF. For the CDR3, the DNA is TGTGCCAGCAGCTTAGCTTTGGGACAGGGGTACGAGCAGTACTTC.